This T cell receptor beta chain was found in a study of radiation and T cells in renal cell carcinoma. TCRdb keeps only in-frame clones here, not all; method: immunoSEQ multiplex PCR. The sample records about 150,000 clones, roughly 90% being singletons. The CDR3 loop spans 17 amino acids. Germline V lookup: CDR1 SGHDT, CDR2 YYEEEE. Unmatched junction bases numbered 16, after V lost 6 bases and J lost 2 bases. Time point defined: blood 4 weeks post-SBRT, at nephrectomy. Treatment noted: 15 Gy SBRT to primary tumor, nephrectomy 4 weeks later. The sample consisted of blood, taken from a patient whose treatment included radiotherapy and nephrectomy. This TCR came from a woman between 45 and 60 years old with renal cell carcinoma. The chain employs TRBV5-6 and TRBJ1-1, with TRBD1 matching over 7 bases. The CDR3 sequence is CASNRQGGMAGNTEAFF. The CDR3 DNA is TGTGCCAGCAATCGTCAGGGGGGGATGGCAGGTAACACTGAAGCTTTCTTT.